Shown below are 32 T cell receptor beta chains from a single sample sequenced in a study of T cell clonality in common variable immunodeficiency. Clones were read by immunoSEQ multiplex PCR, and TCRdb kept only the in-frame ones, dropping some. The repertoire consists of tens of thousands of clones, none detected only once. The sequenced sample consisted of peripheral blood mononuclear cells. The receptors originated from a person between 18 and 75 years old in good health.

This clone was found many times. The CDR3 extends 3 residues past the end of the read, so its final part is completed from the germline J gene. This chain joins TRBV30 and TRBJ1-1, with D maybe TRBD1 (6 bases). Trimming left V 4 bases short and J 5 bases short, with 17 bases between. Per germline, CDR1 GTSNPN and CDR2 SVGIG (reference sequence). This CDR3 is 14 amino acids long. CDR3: CAWKGSGAVTEAFF. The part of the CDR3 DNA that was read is TGTGCCTGGAAAGGTTCAGGGGCAGTGACTGAA.

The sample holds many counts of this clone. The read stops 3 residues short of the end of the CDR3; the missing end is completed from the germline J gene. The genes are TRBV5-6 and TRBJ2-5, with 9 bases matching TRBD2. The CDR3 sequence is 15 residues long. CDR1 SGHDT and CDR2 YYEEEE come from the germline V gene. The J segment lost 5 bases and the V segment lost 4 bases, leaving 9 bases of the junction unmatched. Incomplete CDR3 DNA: TGTGCCAGCAGCAGAATTAGCGGGGGAGGGGAGACC. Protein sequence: CASSRISGGGET. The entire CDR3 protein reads CASSRISGGGETQYF.

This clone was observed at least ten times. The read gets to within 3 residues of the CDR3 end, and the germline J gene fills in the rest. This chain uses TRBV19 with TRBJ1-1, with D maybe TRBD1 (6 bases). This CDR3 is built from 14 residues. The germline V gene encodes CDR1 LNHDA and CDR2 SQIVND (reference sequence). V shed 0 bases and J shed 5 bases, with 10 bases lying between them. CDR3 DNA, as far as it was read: TGTGCCAGTAGTATAGAAGAGGGGGAGACTGAA. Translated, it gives CASSIEEGETE. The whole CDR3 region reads CASSIEEGETEAFF. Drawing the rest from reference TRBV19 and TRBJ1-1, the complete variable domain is DGGITQSPKYLFRKEGQNVTLSCEQNLNHDAMYWYRQDPGQGLRLIYYSQIVNDFQKGDIAEGYSVSREKKESFPLTVTSAQKNPTAFYLCASSIEEGETEAFFGQGTRLTVV.

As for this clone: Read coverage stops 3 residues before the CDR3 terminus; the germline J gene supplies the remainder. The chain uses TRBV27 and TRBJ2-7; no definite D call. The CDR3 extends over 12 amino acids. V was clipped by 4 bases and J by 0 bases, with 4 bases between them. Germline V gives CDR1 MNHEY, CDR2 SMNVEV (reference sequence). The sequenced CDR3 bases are TGTGCCAGCAGTTACAACTCCTACGAG. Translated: CASSYNSYE. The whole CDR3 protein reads CASSYNSYEQYF.

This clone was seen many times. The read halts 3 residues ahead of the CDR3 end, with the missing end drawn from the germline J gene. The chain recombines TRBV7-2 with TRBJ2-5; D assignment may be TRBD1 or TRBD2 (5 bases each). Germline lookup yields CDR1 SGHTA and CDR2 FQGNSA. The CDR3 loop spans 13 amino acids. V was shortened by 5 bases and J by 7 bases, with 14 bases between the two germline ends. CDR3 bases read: TGTGCCAGCAGCCCAGAGGGGCCTATGACC. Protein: CASSPEGPMT. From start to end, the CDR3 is CASSPEGPMTQYF. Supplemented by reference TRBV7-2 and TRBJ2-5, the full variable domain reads GAGVSQSPSNKVTEKGKDVELRCDPISGHTALYWYRQSLGQGLEFLIYFQGNSAPDKSGLPSDRFSAERTGGSVSTLTIQRTQQEDSAVYLCASSPEGPMTQYFGPGTRLLVL.

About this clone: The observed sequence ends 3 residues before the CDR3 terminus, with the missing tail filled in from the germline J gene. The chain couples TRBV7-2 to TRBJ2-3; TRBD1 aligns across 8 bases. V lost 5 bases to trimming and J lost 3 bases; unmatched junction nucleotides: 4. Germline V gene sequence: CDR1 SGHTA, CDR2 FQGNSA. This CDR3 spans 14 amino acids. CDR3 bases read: TGTGCCAGCAGCCCGGGACAGGCGACAGATACG. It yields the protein CASSPGQATDT. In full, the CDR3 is CASSPGQATDTQYF.

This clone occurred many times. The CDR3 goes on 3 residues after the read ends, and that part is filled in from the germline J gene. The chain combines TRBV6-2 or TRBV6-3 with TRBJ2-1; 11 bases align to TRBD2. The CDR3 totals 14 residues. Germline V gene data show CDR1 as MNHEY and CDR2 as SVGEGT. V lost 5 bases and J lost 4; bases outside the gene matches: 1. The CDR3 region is CASSLAGGYNEQFF. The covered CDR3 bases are TGTGCCAGCAGTCTAGCGGGGGGTTACAATGAG.

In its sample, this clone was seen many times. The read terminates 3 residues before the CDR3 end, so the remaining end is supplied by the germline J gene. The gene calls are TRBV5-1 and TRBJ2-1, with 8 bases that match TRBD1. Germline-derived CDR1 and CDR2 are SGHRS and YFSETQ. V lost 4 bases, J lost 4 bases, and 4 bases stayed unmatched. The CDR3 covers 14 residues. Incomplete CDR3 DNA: TGCGCCAGCAGCCAACAGGGGGTTTACAATGAG. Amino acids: CASSQQGVYNE. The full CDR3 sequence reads CASSQQGVYNEQFF.

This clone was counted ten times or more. Incomplete CDR3 DNA: TGTGCCAGCAGTTGGGGGGGCACAGATACG. This translates into CASSWGGTDT. The entire CDR3 is CASSWGGTDTQYF. The rearrangement links TRBV12-3 or TRBV12-4 to TRBJ2-3; tentatively, D is TRBD2 (6 bases). The read ends 3 residues shy of where the CDR3 ends; the end is completed using the germline J gene. The CDR3 length is 13 residues. The V gene lost 4 bases and the J gene lost 1 base, with 6 bases spanning the gap.

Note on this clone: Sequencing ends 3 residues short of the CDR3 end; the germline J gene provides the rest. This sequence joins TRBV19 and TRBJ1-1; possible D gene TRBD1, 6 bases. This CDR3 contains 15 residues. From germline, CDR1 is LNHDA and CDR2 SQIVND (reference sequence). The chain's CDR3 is CASTGLAGAKETAFF. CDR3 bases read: TGTGCCAGTACAGGGCTAGCGGGGGCGAAGGAGACA.

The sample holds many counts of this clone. The CDR3 spells CASSPGTYSTDTQYF. The sequenced part of the CDR3 DNA is TGCGCCAGCAGCCCCGGGACTTACAGCACAGATACG. The chain uses TRBV5-1 and TRBJ2-3; a weak D match, TRBD2 (6 bases). The read terminates 3 residues before the CDR3 end, so the remaining end is supplied by the germline J gene. The germline V gene encodes CDR1 SGHRS and CDR2 YFSETQ. This CDR3 is 15 amino acids long. V lost 4 bases and J lost 0, with 12 bases in between.

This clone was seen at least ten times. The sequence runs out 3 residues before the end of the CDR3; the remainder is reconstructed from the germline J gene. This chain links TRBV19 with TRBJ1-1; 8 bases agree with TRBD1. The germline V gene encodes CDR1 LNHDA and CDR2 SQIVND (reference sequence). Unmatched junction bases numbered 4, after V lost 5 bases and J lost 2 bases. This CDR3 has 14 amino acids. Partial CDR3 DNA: TGTGCCAGTAGTCCGGGACAGGTAAACACTGAA. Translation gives CASSPGQVNTE. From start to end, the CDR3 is CASSPGQVNTEAFF.

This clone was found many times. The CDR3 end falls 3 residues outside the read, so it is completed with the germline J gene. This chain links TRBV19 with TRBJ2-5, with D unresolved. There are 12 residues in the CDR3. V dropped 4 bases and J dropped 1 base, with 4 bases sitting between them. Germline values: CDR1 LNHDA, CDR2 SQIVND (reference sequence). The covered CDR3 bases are TGTGCCAGTAGTAGTCGCCAAGAGACC. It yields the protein CASSSRQET. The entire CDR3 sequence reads CASSSRQETQYF.

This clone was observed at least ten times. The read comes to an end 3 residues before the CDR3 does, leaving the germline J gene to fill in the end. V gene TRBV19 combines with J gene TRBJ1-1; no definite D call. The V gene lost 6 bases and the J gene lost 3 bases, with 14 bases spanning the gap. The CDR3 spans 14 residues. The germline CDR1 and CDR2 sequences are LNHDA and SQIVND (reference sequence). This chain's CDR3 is CASRSDWNHTEAFF. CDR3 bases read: TGTGCCAGTAGGTCCGACTGGAACCACACTGAA.

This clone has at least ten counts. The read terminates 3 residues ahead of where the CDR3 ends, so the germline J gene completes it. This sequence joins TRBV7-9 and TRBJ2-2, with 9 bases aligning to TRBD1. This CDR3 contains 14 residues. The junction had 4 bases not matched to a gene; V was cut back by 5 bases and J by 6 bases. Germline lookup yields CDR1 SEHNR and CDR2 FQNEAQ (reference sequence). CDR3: CASSTRDRAGELFF. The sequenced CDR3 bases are TGTGCCAGCAGCACCCGGGACAGGGCCGGGGAG.

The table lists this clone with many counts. This chain's CDR3 is CASSQETGSSYEQYF. Partial CDR3 DNA: TGTGCCAGCAGCCAAGAGACAGGGAGCTCCTACGAG. The chain uses TRBV4-2 and TRBJ2-7, with 7 bases lining up with TRBD1. The DNA ends 3 residues before the CDR3 does, and the rest of the CDR3 is filled in from the germline J gene. From germline, CDR1 is LGHNA and CDR2 YNFKEQ. The trim removed 0 bases at V and 0 bases at J, leaving 2 bases unmatched. This CDR3 is 15 amino acids long.

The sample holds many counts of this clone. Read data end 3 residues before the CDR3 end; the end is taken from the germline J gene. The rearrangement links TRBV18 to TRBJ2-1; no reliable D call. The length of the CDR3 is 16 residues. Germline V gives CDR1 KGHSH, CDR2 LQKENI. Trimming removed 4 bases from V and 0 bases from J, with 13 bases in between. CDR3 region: CASSQYTPSSYNEQFF. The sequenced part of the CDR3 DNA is TGTGCCAGCTCACAATATACTCCGAGCTCCTACAATGAG.

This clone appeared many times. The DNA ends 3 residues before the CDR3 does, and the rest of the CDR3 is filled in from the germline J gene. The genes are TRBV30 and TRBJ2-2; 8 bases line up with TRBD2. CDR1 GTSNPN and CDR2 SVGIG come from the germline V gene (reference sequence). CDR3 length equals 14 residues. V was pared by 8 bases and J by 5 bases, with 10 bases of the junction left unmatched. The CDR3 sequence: CAGSRRGGTGELFF. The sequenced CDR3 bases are TGTGCCGGGTCCCGTCGGGGGGGAACCGGGGAG. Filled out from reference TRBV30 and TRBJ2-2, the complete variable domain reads SQTIHQWPATLVQPVGSPLSLECTVEGTSNPNLYWYRQAAGRGLQLLFYSVGIGQISSEVPQNLSASRPQDRQFILSSKKLLLSDSGFYLCAGSRRGGTGELFFGEGSRLTVL.

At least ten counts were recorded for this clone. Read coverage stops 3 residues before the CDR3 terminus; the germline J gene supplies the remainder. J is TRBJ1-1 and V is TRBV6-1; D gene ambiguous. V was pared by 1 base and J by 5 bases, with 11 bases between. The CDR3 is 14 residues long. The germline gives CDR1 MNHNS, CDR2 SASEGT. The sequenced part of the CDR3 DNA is TGTGCCAGCAGTGAAGGAAAGTCTGCGACTGAA. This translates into CASSEGKSATE. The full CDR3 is CASSEGKSATEAFF.

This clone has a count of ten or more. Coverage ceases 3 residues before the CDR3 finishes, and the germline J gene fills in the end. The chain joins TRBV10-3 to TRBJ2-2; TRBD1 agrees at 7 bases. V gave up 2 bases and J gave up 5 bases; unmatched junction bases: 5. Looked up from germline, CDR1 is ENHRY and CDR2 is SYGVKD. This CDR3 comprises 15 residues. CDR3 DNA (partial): TGTGCCATCAGTGAGGTCGGACAGGTGACCGGGGAG. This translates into CAISEVGQVTGE. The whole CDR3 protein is CAISEVGQVTGELFF.

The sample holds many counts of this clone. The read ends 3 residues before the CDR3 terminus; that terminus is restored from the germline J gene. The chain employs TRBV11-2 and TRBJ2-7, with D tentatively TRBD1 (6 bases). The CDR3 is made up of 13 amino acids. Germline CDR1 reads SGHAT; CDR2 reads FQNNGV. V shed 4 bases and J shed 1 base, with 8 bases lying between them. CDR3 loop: CASSSDRSYEQYF. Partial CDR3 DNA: TGTGCCAGCAGCTCCGACAGGTCCTACGAG.

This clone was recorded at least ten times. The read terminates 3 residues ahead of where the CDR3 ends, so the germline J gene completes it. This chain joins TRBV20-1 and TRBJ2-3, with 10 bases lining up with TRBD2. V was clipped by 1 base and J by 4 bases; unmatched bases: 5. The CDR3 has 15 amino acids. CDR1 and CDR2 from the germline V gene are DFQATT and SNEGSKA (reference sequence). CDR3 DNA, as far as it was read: TGCAGTGCTAGAGTCGGGACTAGCGCTTCAGATACG. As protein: CSARVGTSASDT. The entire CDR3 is CSARVGTSASDTQYF.

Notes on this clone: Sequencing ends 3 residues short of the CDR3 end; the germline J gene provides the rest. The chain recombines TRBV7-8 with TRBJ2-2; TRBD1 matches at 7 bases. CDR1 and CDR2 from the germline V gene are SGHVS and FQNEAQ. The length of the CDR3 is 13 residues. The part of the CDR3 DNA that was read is TGTGCCAGCGTGGACAGGTGGGATTCACCG. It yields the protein CASVDRWDSP. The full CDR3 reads CASVDRWDSPLFF.

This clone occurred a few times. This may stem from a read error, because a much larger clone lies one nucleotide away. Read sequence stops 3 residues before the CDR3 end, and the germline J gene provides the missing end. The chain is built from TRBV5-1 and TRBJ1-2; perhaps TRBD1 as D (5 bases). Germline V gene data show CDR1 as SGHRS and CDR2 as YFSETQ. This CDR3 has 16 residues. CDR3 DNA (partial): TGCGCCAGCAGCTTGGAAAGGCAGGGTCTGAGTTCGGGC. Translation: CASSLERQGLSSG. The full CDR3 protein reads CASSLERQGLSSGYTF. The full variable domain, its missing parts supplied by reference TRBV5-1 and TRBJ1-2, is KAGVTQTPRYLIKTRGQQVTLSCSPISGHRSVSWYQQTPGQGLQFLFEYFSETQRNKGNFPGRFSGRQFSNSRSEMNVSTLELGDSALYLCASSLERQGLSSGYTFGSGTRLTVV.

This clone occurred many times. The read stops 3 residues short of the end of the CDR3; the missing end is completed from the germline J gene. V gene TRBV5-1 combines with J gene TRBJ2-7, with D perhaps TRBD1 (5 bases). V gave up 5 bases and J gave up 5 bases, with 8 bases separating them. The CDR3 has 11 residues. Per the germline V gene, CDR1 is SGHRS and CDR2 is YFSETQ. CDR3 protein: CASRAGNEQYF. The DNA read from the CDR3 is TGCGCCAGCAGGGCAGGGAACGAG.

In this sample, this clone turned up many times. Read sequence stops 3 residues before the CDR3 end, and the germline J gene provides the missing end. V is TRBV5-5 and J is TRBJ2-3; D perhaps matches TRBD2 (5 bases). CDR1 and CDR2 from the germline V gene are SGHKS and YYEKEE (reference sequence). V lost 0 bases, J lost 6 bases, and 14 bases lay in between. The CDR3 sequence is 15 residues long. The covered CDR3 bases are TGTGCCAGCAGCTTGGATACGGGGTCCGCGGATACG. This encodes CASSLDTGSADT. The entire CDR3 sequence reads CASSLDTGSADTQYF. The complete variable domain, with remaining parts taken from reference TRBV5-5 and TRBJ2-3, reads DAGVTQSPTHLIKTRGQQVTLRCSPISGHKSVSWYQQVLGQGPQFIFQYYEKEERGRGNFPDRFSARQFPNYSSELNVNALLLGDSALYLCASSLDTGSADTQYFGPGTRLTVL.

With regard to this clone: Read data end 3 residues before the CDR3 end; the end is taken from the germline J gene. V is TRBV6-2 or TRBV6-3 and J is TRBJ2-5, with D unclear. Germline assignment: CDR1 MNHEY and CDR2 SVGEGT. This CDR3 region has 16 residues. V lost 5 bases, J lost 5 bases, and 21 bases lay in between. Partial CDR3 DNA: TGTGCCAGCAGTGATCCCTTGACCCAGGCCGGCGAGACC. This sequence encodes CASSDPLTQAGET. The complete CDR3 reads CASSDPLTQAGETQYF.

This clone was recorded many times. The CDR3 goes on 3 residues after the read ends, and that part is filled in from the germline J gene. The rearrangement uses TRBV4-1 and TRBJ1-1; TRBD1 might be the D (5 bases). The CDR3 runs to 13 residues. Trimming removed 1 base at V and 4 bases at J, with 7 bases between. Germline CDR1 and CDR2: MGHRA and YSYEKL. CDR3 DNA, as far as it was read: TGCGCCAGCAGCCAAGGAAGGGGCACTGAA. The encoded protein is CASSQGRGTE. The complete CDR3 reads CASSQGRGTEAFF.

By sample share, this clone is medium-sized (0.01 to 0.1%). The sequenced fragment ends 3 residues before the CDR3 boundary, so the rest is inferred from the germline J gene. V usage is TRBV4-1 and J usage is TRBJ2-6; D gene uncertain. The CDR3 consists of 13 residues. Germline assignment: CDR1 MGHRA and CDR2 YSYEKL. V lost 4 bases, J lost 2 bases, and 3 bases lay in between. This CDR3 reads CASSRPGANVLTF. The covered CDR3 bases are TGCGCCAGCAGCCGGCCTGGGGCCAACGTC.

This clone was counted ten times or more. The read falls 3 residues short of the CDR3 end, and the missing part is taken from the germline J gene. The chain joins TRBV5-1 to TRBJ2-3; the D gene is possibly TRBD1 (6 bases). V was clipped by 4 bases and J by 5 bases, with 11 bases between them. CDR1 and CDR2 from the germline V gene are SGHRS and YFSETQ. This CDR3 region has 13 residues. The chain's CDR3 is CASSNRVIDTQYF. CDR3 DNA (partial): TGCGCCAGCAGCAACAGGGTTATAGATACG.

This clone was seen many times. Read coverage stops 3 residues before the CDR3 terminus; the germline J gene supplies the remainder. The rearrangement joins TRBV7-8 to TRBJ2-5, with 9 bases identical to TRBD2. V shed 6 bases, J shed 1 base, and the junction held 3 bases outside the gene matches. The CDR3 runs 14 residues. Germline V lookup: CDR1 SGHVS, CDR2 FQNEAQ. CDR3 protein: CASSLSGGQETQYF. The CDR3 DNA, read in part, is TGTGCCAGCAGTCTTAGCGGGGGCCAAGAGACC.

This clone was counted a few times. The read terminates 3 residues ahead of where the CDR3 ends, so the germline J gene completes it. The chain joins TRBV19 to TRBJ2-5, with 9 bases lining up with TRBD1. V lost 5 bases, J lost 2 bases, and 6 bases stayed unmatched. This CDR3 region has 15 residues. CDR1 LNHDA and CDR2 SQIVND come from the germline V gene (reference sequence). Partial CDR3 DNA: TGTGCCAGTAGTCGGGACAGGGAGGGGCAAGAGACC. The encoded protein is CASSRDREGQET. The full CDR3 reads CASSRDREGQETQYF.